Presented here are 19 T cell receptor beta chains from one specimen sequenced in a study of OX40 agonist ivuxolimab in advanced cancers. TCRdb keeps only in-frame clones here, not all; method: immunoSEQ multiplex PCR. The sample records 90,000 or so clones, around nine tenths being singletons. The sequencing here drew on CD4+ or CD8+ T cells sorted from blood, taken in a trial of the OX40 agonist ivuxolimab. Source of these receptors: an adult with an advanced solid tumor such as melanoma, head and neck, liver or kidney cancer.

This chain joins TRBV21-1 and TRBJ1-1. TRBV21-1 is flagged as a pseudogene. The CDR3 is made up of 13 amino acids. The CDR3 bases are TGTGCCAGCAGTCGGGTGGGGGTCACTGAAGCTTTCTTT. Its protein product is CASSRVGVTEAFF.

J is TRBJ2-2 and V is TRBV10-1, with 9 bases that match TRBD2. CDR1 WNHNN and CDR2 SYGVQD come from the germline V gene (reference sequence). This CDR3 comprises 18 residues. The V and J ends lost 5 bases and 7 bases, in that order; junction bases with no gene match: 17. The CDR3 here is CASSNPGVAGDKYGELFF. CDR3 DNA sequence: TGCGCCAGCAGTAACCCCGGGGTAGCGGGAGATAAGTACGGGGAGCTGTTTTTT.

The chain is built from TRBV18 and TRBJ2-5; D might be TRBD2 (5 bases). The CDR3 is 16 residues long. The germline CDR1 and CDR2 sequences are KGHSH and LQKENI. Between the trimmed V and J ends, which lost 2 bases and 1 base, there was a span of 14 bases. The CDR3 nucleotides are TGTGCCAGCTCACCAATGCCGGGAAGCATCCAAGAGACCCAGTACTTC. This encodes CASSPMPGSIQETQYF.

This clone was seen just once. The rearrangement joins TRBV5-6 to TRBJ2-7; 8 bases align to TRBD1. The CDR3 contains 15 residues. Germline CDR1 is SGHDT and CDR2 is YYEEEE. V dropped 4 bases and J dropped 3; count of bases not matched to a gene: 9. The DNA for the CDR3 is TGTGCCAGCAGCCCCGGACAGGGAAGTCGCTACGAGCAGTACTTC. As protein: CASSPGQGSRYEQYF. Full variable domain (outside the CDR3, taken from reference TRBV5-6 and TRBJ2-7): DAGVTQSPTHLIKTRGQQVTLRCSPKSGHDTVSWYQQALGQGPQFIFQYYEEEERQRGNFPDRFSGHQFPNYSSELNVNALLLGDSALYLCASSPGQGSRYEQYFGPGTRLTVT.

The chain combines TRBV13 with TRBJ2-7, with D perhaps matching TRBD1 or TRBD2 (6 bases each). The V gene lost 5 bases and the J gene lost 0 bases, with 14 bases spanning the gap. From germline, CDR1 is PRHDT and CDR2 FYEKMQ (reference sequence). This CDR3 is 15 amino acids long. CDR3 sequence (DNA): TGTGCCAGCAGCAAAGGGGGGCTTAGCTCCTACGAGCAGTACTTC. The encoded protein is CASSKGGLSSYEQYF.

The chain has TRBV19 and TRBJ1-1; tentative D call: TRBD1 (5 bases). Germline CDR1 LNHDA, CDR2 SQIVND (reference sequence). This CDR3 is 13 amino acids long. V dropped 2 bases and J dropped 6 bases, with 10 bases sitting between them. For the CDR3, the DNA is TGTGCCAGTAGTATACAGGGTTTCTCTGAAGCTTTCTTT. It yields the protein CASSIQGFSEAFF.

This clone has a handful of counts. This chain connects TRBV2 to TRBJ2-1, with 10 bases aligning to TRBD1. With V trimmed by 5 bases and J by 6 bases, 13 bases remained unmatched. The CDR3 runs to 17 residues. Germline lookup yields CDR1 SNHLY and CDR2 FYNNEI. The CDR3 sequence is CASSTLGGQGIFNEQFF. DNA of the CDR3: TGTGCCAGCAGTACCTTGGGGGGACAGGGGATCTTCAATGAGCAGTTCTTC.

This rearrangement joins TRBV4-1 to TRBJ2-7, with TRBD1 as a possible D gene (6 bases). The germline gives CDR1 MGHRA, CDR2 YSYEKL. V shed 1 base and J shed 3 bases, with 10 bases lying between them. The length of the CDR3 is 14 residues. The CDR3 DNA is TGCGCCAGCAGCCAAGCGTCCAGGGGCTACGAGCAGTACTTC. It translates to CASSQASRGYEQYF.

The gene calls are TRBV6-6 and TRBJ2-1; a possible D gene is TRBD1 (6 bases). The germline V and J ends were trimmed by 0 bases and 6 bases, with 9 bases remaining between them. Germline V CDR1 and CDR2: MNHNY, SVGAGI (reference sequence). This CDR3 has 14 amino acids. The CDR3 coding sequence is TGTGCCAGCAGTTACTCGGGCAGGGGCAATGAGCAGTTCTTC. Translation gives CASSYSGRGNEQFF.

The chain uses TRBV7-2 and TRBJ1-1; D call uncertain. The germline gives CDR1 SGHTA, CDR2 FQGNSA. The CDR3 length is 14 residues. The germline V and J ends were trimmed by 1 base and 5 bases, with 11 bases remaining between them. CDR3 protein: CASSLVVGETEAFF. The CDR3 nucleotides are TGTGCCAGCAGCTTAGTAGTTGGGGAAACTGAAGCTTTCTTT.

The genes are TRBV5-8 and TRBJ2-1, with 9 bases aligning to TRBD2. Unmatched junction bases numbered 8, after V lost 1 base and J lost 0 bases. The CDR3 spans 18 residues. Germline V lookup: CDR1 SGHTS, CDR2 YDEGEE. The CDR3 DNA reads TGTGCCAGCAGCTTGAGACTAGCGGCCAGCTACTCCTACAATGAGCAGTTCTTC. It translates to CASSLRLAASYSYNEQFF.

The CDR3 sequence: CASSDGNRDTQYF. In DNA, the CDR3 is TGTGCCAGCAGTGATGGGAATAGAGATACGCAGTATTTT. J is TRBJ2-3 and V is TRBV2, with D hard to call. The CDR3 consists of 13 residues. Trimming cost V 3 bases and J 5 bases, with 9 bases left between them. Germline CDR1 reads SNHLY; CDR2 reads FYNNEI. Full variable domain (missing parts from reference TRBV2 and TRBJ2-3): EPEVTQTPSHQVTQMGQEVILRCVPISNHLYFYWYRQILGQKVEFLVSFYNNEISEKSEIFDDQFSVERPDGSNFTLKIRSTKLEDSAMYFCASSDGNRDTQYFGPGTRLTVL.

The rearrangement joins TRBV30 to TRBJ1-3; D remains ambiguous. The germline gives CDR1 GTSNPN, CDR2 SVGIG (reference sequence). This CDR3 is built from 16 residues. V gave up 2 bases and J gave up 2 bases, with 16 bases separating them. This chain's CDR3 is CAWSKTFLRAGNTIYF. The CDR3, as DNA: TGTGCCTGGAGTAAAACGTTCCTCCGGGCTGGAAACACCATATATTTT.

This clone was observed a few times. The chain carries TRBV5-6 and TRBJ1-3; D gene ambiguous. The germline V gene has CDR1 SGHDT and CDR2 YYEEEE. Trimming took off 1 base at V and 2 bases at J, with 10 bases between the two ends. The CDR3 totals 15 residues. The CDR3 coding sequence is TGTGCCAGCAGCTTGAGGGTTTCTCCTGGAAACACCATATATTTT. This translates into CASSLRVSPGNTIYF.

The V call is TRBV6-4, the J call TRBJ2-3; no reliable D call. CDR3 length equals 13 residues. CDR1 is MRHNA and CDR2 is SNTAGT in the germline V gene. V was pared by 10 bases and J by 2 bases, with 13 bases between. The CDR3 DNA follows: TGTGCCACCGAGGACGGGTTCACAGATACGCAGTATTTT. This sequence encodes CATEDGFTDTQYF.

For the CDR3, the DNA is TGTGCCAGCAGCGCCAGACAGGGGGCAAGGTCCACAGATACGCAGTATTTT. Protein: CASSARQGARSTDTQYF. J is TRBJ2-3 and V is TRBV5-4; TRBD1 agrees at 10 bases. There are 17 residues in the CDR3. Germline V gene sequence: CDR1 SGHNT, CDR2 YYREEE (reference sequence). With V trimmed by 4 bases and J by 2 bases, 10 bases remained unmatched.

This clone was detected only a few times. The chain couples TRBV11-3 to TRBJ2-7; 9 bases match TRBD1. The J segment lost 3 bases and the V segment lost 3 bases, leaving 3 bases of the junction unmatched. Germline assignment: CDR1 SGHNT and CDR2 YENEEA. CDR3 length: 14 residues. CDR3 region: CASSLAGQGYEQYF. DNA of the CDR3: TGTGCCAGCAGCTTGGCGGGACAGGGCTACGAGCAGTACTTC.

V and J are TRBV6-5 and TRBJ2-5; 7 bases are a match to TRBD2. J gave up 4 bases and V 0 bases, and 2 bases lay outside the gene matches. The CDR3 runs 14 residues. CDR1 and CDR2 from the germline V gene are MNHEY and SVGAGI. CDR3 in DNA: TGTGCCAGCAGTTACTCGGGGGGGGGAGAGACCCAGTACTTC. Amino acid sequence: CASSYSGGGETQYF.

This chain joins TRBV6-5 and TRBJ2-5, with TRBD1 identical over 10 bases. After removal of 6 bases from V and 4 bases from J, the junction contained 8 bases not matched to a gene. Germline-derived CDR1 and CDR2 are MNHEY and SVGAGI. This CDR3 has 15 residues. CDR3 sequence reads: CASRPGTGVGETQYF. The CDR3 DNA sequence: TGTGCCAGCAGGCCCGGGACAGGGGTAGGAGAGACCCAGTACTTC.